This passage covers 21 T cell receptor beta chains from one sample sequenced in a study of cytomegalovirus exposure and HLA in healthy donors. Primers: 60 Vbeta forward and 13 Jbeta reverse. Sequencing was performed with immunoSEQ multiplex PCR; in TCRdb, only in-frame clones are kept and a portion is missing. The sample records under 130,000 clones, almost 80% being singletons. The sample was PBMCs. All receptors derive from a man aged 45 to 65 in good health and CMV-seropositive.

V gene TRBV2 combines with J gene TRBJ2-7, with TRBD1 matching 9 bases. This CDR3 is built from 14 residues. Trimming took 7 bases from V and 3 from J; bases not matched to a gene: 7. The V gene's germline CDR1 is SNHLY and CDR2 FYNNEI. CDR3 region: CASIPGTGRYEQYF. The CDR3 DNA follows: TGTGCCAGCATCCCCGGGACAGGGCGCTACGAGCAGTACTTC. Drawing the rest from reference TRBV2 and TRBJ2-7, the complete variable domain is EPEVTQTPSHQVTQMGQEVILRCVPISNHLYFYWYRQILGQKVEFLVSFYNNEISEKSEIFDDQFSVERPDGSNFTLKIRSTKLEDSAMYFCASIPGTGRYEQYFGPGTRLTVT.

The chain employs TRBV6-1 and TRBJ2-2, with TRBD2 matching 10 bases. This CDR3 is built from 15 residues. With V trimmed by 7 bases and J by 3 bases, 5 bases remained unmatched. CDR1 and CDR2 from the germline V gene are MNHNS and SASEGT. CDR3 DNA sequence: TGTGCCAGCAAGTGGACTAGCGGACACACCGGGGAGCTGTTTTTT. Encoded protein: CASKWTSGHTGELFF.

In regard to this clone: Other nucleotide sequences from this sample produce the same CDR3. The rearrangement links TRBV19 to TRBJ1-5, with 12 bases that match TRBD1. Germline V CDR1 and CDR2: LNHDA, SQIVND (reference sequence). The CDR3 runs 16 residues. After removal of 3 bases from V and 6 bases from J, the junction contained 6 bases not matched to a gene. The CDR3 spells CASSIPGQGARQPQHF. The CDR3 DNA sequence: TGTGCCAGTAGTATCCCGGGACAGGGGGCGCGTCAGCCCCAGCATTTT.

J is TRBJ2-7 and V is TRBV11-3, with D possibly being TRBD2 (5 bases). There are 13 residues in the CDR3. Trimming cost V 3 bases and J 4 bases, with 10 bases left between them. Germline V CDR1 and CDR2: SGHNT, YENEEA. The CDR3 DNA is TGTGCCAGCAGCTTGGGCGGAGGATACGAGCAGTACTTC. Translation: CASSLGGGYEQYF.

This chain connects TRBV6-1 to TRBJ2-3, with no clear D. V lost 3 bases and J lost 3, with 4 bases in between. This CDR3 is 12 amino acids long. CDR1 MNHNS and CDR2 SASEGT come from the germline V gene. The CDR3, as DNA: TGTGCCAGCAGTGAGACTACAGATACGCAGTATTTT. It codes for CASSETTDTQYF.

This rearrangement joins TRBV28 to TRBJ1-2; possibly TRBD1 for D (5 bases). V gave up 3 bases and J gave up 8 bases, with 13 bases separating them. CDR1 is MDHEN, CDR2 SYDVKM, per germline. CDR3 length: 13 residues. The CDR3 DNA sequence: TGTGCCAGCAGTTTTCTGTCAAAGGGGGGCTACACCTTC. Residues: CASSFLSKGGYTF.

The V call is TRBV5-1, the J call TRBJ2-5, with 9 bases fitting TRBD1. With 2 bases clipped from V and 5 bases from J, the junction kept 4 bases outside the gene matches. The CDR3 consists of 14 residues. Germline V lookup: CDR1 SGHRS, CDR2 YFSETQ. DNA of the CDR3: TGCGCCAGCAGCTTACAGGGGGCCTCGGAGACCCAGTACTTC. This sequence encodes CASSLQGASETQYF.

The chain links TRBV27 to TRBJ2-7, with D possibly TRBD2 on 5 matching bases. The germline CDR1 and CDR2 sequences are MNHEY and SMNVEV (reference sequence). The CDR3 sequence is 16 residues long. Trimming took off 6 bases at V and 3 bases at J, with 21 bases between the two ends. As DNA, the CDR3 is TGTGCCAGCAGACCCTCCGGGGAGTCTGTTAACTACGAGCAGTACTTC. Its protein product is CASRPSGESVNYEQYF.

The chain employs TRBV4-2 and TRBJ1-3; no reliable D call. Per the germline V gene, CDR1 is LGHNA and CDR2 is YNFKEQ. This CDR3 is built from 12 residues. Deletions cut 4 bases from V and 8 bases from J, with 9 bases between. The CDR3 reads CASSLTGDTIYF. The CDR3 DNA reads TGTGCCAGCAGCCTGACCGGGGACACCATATATTTT.

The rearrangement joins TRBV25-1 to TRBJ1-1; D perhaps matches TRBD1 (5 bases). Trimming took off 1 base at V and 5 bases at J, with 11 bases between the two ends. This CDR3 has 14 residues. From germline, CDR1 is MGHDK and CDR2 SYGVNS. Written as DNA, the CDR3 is TGTGCCAGCAGTGAATCGTGGGGGAGGACTGAAGCTTTCTTT. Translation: CASSESWGRTEAFF.

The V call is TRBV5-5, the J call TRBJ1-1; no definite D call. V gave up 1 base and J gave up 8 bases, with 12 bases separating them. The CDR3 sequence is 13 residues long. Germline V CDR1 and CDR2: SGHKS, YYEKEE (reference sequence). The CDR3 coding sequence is TGTGCCAGCAGCTTGCAGAGTGGCAGGGAAGCTTTCTTT. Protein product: CASSLQSGREAFF.

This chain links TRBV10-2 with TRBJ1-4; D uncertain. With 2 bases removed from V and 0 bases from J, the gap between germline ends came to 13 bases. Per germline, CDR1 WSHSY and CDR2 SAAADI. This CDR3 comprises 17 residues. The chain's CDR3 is CASSESSPGATNEKLFF. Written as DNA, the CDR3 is TGCGCCAGCAGTGAGAGTTCCCCCGGGGCAACTAATGAAAAACTGTTTTTT.

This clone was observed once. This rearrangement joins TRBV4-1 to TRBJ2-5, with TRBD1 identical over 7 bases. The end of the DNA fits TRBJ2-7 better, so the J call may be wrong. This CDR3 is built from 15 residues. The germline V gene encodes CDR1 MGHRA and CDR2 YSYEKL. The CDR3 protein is CASSQAWDSTYEQYF. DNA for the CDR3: TGCGCCAGCAGCCAAGCTTGGGACAGCACCTACGAGCAGTACTTC.

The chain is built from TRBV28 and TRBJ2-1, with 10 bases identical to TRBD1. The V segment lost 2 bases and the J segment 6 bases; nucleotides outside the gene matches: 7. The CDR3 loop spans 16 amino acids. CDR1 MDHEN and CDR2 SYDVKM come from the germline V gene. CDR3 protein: CASSLMGQGSSNEQFF. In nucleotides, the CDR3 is TGTGCCAGCAGTTTAATGGGACAGGGGTCTTCCAATGAGCAGTTCTTC. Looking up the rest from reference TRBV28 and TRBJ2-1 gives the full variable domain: DVKVTQSSRYLVKRTGEKVFLECVQDMDHENMFWYRQDPGLGLRLIYFSYDVKMKEKGDIPEGYSVSREKKERFSLILESASTNQTSMYLCASSLMGQGSSNEQFFGPGTRLTVL.

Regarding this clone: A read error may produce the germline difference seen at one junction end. CDR3 sequence (DNA): TGTGCCAGCAGTTCCCCCTCCGACGAGCAGTACTTC. It translates to CASSSPSDEQYF. The V call is TRBV6-5, the J call TRBJ2-7; D uncertain. CDR3 length: 12 amino acids. CDR1 and CDR2 from the germline V gene are MNHEY and SVGAGI.

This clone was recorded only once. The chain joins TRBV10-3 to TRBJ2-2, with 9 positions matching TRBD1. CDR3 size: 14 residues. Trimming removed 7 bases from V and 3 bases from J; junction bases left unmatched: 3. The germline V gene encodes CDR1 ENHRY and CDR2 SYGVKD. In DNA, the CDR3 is TGTGCCATCACACGGACAGGGGACACCGGGGAGCTGTTTTTT. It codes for CAITRTGDTGELFF.

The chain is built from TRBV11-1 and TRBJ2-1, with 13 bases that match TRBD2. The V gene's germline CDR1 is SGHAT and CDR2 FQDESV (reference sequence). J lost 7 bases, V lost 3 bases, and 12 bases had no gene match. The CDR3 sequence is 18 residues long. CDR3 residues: CASSFGSKGLAGLNEQFF. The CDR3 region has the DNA TGTGCCAGCAGCTTTGGTTCCAAGGGACTAGCGGGATTGAATGAGCAGTTCTTC. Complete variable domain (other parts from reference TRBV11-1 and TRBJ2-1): EAEVAQSPRYKITEKSQAVAFWCDPISGHATLYWYRQILGQGPELLVQFQDESVVDDSQLPKDRFSAERLKGVDSTLKIQPAELGDSAMYLCASSFGSKGLAGLNEQFFGPGTRLTVL.

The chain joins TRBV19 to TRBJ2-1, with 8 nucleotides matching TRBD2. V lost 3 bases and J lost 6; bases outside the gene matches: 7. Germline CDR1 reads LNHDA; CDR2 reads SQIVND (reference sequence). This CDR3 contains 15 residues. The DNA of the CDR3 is TGTGCCAGTAGTATGGCGTCGGGAGGGCTCAATGAGCAGTTCTTC. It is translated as CASSMASGGLNEQFF. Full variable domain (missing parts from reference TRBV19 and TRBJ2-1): DGGITQSPKYLFRKEGQNVTLSCEQNLNHDAMYWYRQDPGQGLRLIYYSQIVNDFQKGDIAEGYSVSREKKESFPLTVTSAQKNPTAFYLCASSMASGGLNEQFFGPGTRLTVL.

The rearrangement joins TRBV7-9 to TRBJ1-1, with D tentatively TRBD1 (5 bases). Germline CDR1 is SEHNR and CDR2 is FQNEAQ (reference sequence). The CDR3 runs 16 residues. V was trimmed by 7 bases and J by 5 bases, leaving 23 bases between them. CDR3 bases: TGTGCCAGCACCCCGAGAAGGGGCGAAGGGATAACTGAAGCTTTCTTT. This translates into CASTPRRGEGITEAFF.

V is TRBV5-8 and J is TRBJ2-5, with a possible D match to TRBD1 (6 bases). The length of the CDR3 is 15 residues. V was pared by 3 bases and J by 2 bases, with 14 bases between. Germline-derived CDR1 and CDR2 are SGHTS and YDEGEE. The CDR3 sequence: CASSWPQGYQETQYF. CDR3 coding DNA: TGTGCCAGCAGCTGGCCGCAGGGGTATCAAGAGACCCAGTACTTC.

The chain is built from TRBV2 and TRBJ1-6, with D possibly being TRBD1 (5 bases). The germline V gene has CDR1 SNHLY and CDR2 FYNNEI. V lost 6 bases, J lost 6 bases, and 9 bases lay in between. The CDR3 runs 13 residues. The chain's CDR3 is CASRTDINSPLHF. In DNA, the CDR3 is TGTGCCAGCAGAACGGACATTAATTCACCCCTCCACTTT.